This entry describes one TCR beta chain. This clone occurred once. No cognate antigen has been identified for it. No base quality information exists; no much larger clone differs at one position. The cohort was made up of 500 to 800 healthy bone marrow donors. All cohort members were sampled while nominally healthy, although unrecorded immune exposures were likely present. The donor was CMV seronegative and belonged to the group of under 400 seronegative cohort members. Every donor gave a peripheral blood sample, and the peripheral blood mononuclear cells from that sample were used for TCR beta sequencing. Genomic DNA extraction from the blood cell samples was performed with the Qiagen DNeasy Blood Extraction Kit. CDR1 and CDR2 are drawn from the germline V gene: MDHEN, SYDVKM. Taken from cysteine to phenylalanine, the CDR3 has 15 residues. CDR3 DNA only is kept here, 45 bases in frame from base 1. The germline V and J ends show losses of 2 bases and 10 bases respectively, and no gene match explains 9 bases of the junction.

The library was prepared using the immunoSEQ multiplex PCR assay. For the multiplex PCR, a mixture combining 60 forward primers for TCR Vbeta segments and 13 reverse primers for TCR Jbeta segments was used. Amplification of the CDR3 region of rearranged TCR beta genes was performed with a multiplex PCR assay on genomic DNA. On the Illumina HiSeq System, the amplified TCR beta libraries were sequenced as 87-base-pair reads. In the paper's pipeline: A later analysis counted 65 million to 90 million unique TCR beta chains across the 550 to 800 repertoires, and approximately 11 million of these chains were shared by at least two donors. To remove PCR and sequencing errors, raw reads were error-corrected and collapsed into unique sequences using a nearest-neighbor algorithm that merged closely related sequences. To assign V, D and J gene segments, CDR3 sequences were aligned to IMGT reference sequences. For a sequence to be retained, at least a six-nucleotide match to both a V gene segment and a J gene segment was required. A rearrangement counted as productive if the CDR3 had no stop codons and remained in frame with V and J, and every other rearrangement counted as non-productive. CDR3 was defined according to IMGT convention as the region running from the second conserved V-encoded cysteine to the conserved J-encoded phenylalanine. Sequences without an unambiguous match to a single V gene segment were excluded from the earlier analysis of about 640 of the donors. An earlier analysis of a few hundred of the donors called V segments functional above 56.7% productive rearrangements and segregating when the between-donor standard deviation exceeded 5%. A statistical classification framework was built to diagnose cytomegalovirus status from the catalog of TCR beta chain sequences. In a later analysis, V and J genes were assigned by comparing TCR nucleotide sequences against IMGT/GENE-DB human TR gene sequences. A later analysis assigned CDR3 sequences and most-parsimonious VDJ recombination scenarios with the TCRdist pipeline. In a later analysis, each TCR beta chain was defined by its CDR3 amino acid sequence together with its V-gene family, and reads lacking a unique V-gene family were excluded. As a way to deal with suspected cross-contamination and a sequencing artifact, a later analysis dropped over 550 nucleotide sequences that were highly shared and had low generation probability. In a later analysis, a clonal expansion index was calculated for each public chain from normalized within-repertoire ranks of inferred template counts. Generation probabilities in a later analysis came from a VDJ recombination model fitted to out-of-frame rearrangements, and those results were checked against IGoR. A later analysis scored TCR-TCR, TCR-HLA and TCR-CMV co-occurrence with hypergeometric tests, applying a repertoire-size bias correction to TCR pairs. A later analysis estimated false discovery rates by permuting HLA or CMV assignments 20 times. In a later analysis, co-occurring TCRs were grouped using DBSCAN, and TCRdist sequence similarity was added for clustering within HLA-allele-positive subsets. For co-occurrence clustering, repertoires with fewer than 30,000 or more than 120,000 public chains were excluded, along with several repertoires with anomalous nucleotide sharing. The table comes from immuneACCESS by way of TCRdb, which keeps in-frame sequences with V and J called. Part of the clones is missing from these tables; in studies checked, under half for an unresolved V gene and the rest for unknown reasons. D and trimming were read from the DNA, whereas the V and J calls and clone size are those reported in that table. The sample includes approximately 130,000 clones, with about 83% observed a single time. The ten most abundant clones make up 3.4% of the sample.

This entry is derived from a study of cytomegalovirus exposure and HLA in healthy donors (TCRdb year 2017). Regarding the study in general: In an earlier analysis of 587 of the donors, 250 to 300 Gb of sequence data and 117 million unique TCR beta sequences from about 190 million T cells were reported. Roughly 320 gigabases of sequencing data and 70 million to 95 million unique TCR sequences made up an early release that covered around 640 HLA-typed donors. To study patterns of TCR occurrence, a later analysis re-analyzed previously published TCR beta repertoires from 666 donors and added high-resolution HLA genotyping. Among about 360 genotyped donors of the cohort, an average of roughly 240,000 unique TCR beta nucleotide sequences were sequenced per donor, 15% to 20% of them non-productive. A later genetic analysis took genome-wide SNP genotypes for about 55% of the 666 donors and used that subset as a discovery cohort. The number of donors typed differed by locus, with roughly 629-640 for A, B, C, DRB1 and DQB1, more than 500 for DQA1, some 570 for DPA1, and about 450 for DPB1. High-throughput TCR immunosequencing, statistical association of individual TCRs with disease status, and machine learning were combined to predict cytomegalovirus infection status. Rather than using new phenotypic data, the later analysis identified candidate immune exposures from TCR beta sequences and from how often those sequences occurred across donors. Every discovery cohort repertoire had been produced on one sequencing platform. Class I and class II HLA loci were covered by the typing at four-digit resolution. The study used immunosequencing to profile the T cell repertoires of approximately 630 subjects and linked those repertoires to cytomegalovirus serostatus. An earlier analysis of some 600 of the donors applied high-throughput TCR beta sequencing to assess whether each TCR beta V gene segment acted as functional or pseudogenic. Along with the approximately 700-subject first cohort, a separate validation cohort of over a hundred different subjects was used. Donor age, sex, ethnicity and CMV serostatus were collected together with the repertoire data. The aim of the study was to test whether cataloging public T cell receptors could identify signatures of past pathogen exposure. Because of strong linkage in the cohort, roughly five DR-DQ haplotypes were treated as single units for association and clustering. The genetic ancestry cluster associated with self-reported Caucasian donors included 65% to 90% of the roughly 400 genotyped donors.

Broad study findings and their caveats: Some IMGT-functional V segments, including TRBV6-2 and TRBV6-3, could not be told apart with the 87-base-pair reads, so those segments were excluded. Correlated functional status among segregating V segments might be attributable to linkage disequilibrium, but an unknown experimental factor could not be ruled out. In an earlier analysis of roughly 500 of the donors, most TCR beta V segments appeared in productive rearrangements about 87% or about 30% of the time, broadly matching IMGT annotations. The authors suggested that the approach could potentially be extended to other disease states and immunological phenotypes. In vitro tests confirmed that a few of the cytomegalovirus-associated TCR beta chains recognize cytomegalovirus antigens. In the study, 150 to 200 TCR beta chains were listed as associated with cytomegalovirus. An association between a missense DCLRE1C variant and V-gene and J-gene trimming of TCR beta chains was found in a later genetic analysis and replicated in an independent cohort. Because some donors lacked HLA typing at each locus, the association tests relied only on the typed subset. In both the original and validation cohorts, the classifier was reported to diagnose cytomegalovirus status with high specificity and sensitivity. According to a later genetic analysis, donors in an Asian-associated ancestry cluster had fewer N-insertions in productive TCRs than the approximately 630-donor mean. A later analysis reported that several top co-occurrence clusters appeared linked to parvovirus B19, influenza, CMV and Epstein-Barr virus. At a false discovery rate of 0.05, a later analysis linked approximately 18,000 TCR beta sequences to specific HLA alleles. For the cohort, immune exposure information was limited to CMV serostatus. Because counts were too low, 15 to 20 rarely observed V segments, including chromosome 9 orphons, were left out of the earlier analysis of 500 to 650 of the donors. A further reported finding was that TCR beta sequences accurately predicted the HLA-A and HLA-B alleles for most subjects in the first cohort. In a later analysis, the rate of TCR association differed among HLA loci, with DRB1 alleles having the most associated TCRs and HLA-C alleles having the fewest. The presence/absence analyses assumed that sequencing depth was roughly uniform across donors, and that assumption may not be true. Across donors, most TCR sequences were observed very rarely, whereas some public TCRs were present in many individuals. A cluster of highly shared sequence variants was judged likely to represent a technical artifact of the sequencing pipeline. Compared with equally common non-associated chains, HLA-associated TCR beta chains in a later analysis were more clonally expanded and had lower generation probabilities. In a later analysis, most CMV-associated TCR beta chains were found to appear HLA-restricted, with HLA associations seemingly driven largely by CMV exposure. Assigning TCR associations to individual alleles was difficult when HLA alleles, especially DR and DQ, strongly co-occurred. Only TCR beta chains were sequenced in this cohort, and the absence of alpha or paired-chain data limited detectable features.

Sequenced input: PBMCs. This TCR was recovered from a man aged 25-45 years in good health and CMV-seronegative. In this chain, TRBV28 is recombined with TRBJ2-1; 9 bases in between match TRBD1. CDR3 loop: CASSLRDRATREQFF. The DNA reads as follows: TGTGCCAGCAGTTTACGGGACAGGGCCACGCGGGAGCAGTTCTTC.